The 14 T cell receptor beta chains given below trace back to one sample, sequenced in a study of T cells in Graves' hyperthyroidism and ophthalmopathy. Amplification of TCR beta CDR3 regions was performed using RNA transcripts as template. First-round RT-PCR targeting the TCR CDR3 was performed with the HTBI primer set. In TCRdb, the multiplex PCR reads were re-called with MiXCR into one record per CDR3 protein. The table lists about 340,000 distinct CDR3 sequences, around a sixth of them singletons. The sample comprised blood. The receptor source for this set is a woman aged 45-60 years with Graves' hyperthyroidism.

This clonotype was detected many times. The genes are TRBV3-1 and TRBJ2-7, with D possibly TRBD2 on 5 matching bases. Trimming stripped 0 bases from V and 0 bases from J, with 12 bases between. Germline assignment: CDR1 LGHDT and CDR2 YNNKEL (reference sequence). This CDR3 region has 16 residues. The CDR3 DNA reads TGTGCCAGCAGCCAAGATTGGCTGGGGAGCTCCTACGAGCAGTACTTC. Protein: CASSQDWLGSSYEQYF.

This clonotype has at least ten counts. The CDR3 nucleotides read TGCGCCAGCAGTGACCTGGGACTAGCTGGGGATACGCAGTATTTT. This gives the protein CASSDLGLAGDTQYF. The V call is TRBV10-1, the J call TRBJ2-3; 9 bases are shared with TRBD2. The germline CDR1 and CDR2 sequences are WNHNN and SYGVQD (reference sequence). After removal of 3 bases from V and 6 bases from J, the junction contained 7 bases not matched to a gene. The CDR3 covers 15 residues.

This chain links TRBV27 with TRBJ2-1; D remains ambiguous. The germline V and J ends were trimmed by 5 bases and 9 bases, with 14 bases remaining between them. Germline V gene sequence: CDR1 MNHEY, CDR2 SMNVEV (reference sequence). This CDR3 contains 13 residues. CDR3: CASSPSGWGEQFF. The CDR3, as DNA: TGTGCCAGCAGTCCTTCCGGGTGGGGTGAGCAGTTCTTC.

CDR3 coding DNA: TGCAGCGCCCTCGGGACAGGGGATACTGAAGCTTTCTTT. Its translation is CSALGTGDTEAFF. J is TRBJ1-1 and V is TRBV29-1; 10 bases line up with TRBD1. CDR1 SQVTM and CDR2 ANQGSEA come from the germline V gene. The CDR3 is made up of 13 amino acids. Germline trimming cut 7 bases from V and 5 bases from J; bases unmatched to any gene: 7. Together with reference TRBV29-1 and TRBJ1-1, the CDR3 gives the full variable domain: SAVISQKPSRDICQRGTSLTIQCQVDSQVTMMFWYRQQPGQSLTLIATANQGSEATYESGFVIDKFPISRPNLTFSTLTVSNMSPEDSSIYLCSALGTGDTEAFFGQGTRLTVV.

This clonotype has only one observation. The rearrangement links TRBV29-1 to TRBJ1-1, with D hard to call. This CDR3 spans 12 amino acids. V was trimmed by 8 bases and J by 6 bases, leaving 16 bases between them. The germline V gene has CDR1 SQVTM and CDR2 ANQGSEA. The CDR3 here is CSFRSSYAEAFF. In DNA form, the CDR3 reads TGCAGCTTCCGTTCCTCCTACGCTGAAGCTTTCTTT.

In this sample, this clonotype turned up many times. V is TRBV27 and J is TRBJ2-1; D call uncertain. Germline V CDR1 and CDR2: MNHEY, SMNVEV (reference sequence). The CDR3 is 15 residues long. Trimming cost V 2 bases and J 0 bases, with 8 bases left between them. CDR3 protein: CASSLARSSYNEQFF. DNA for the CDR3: TGTGCCAGCAGTTTAGCGAGAAGCTCCTACAATGAGCAGTTCTTC.

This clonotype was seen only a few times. The CDR3 DNA sequence: TGTGCCAGCTCACCACCGGGACTAGTGTCTCGTGTAGCCCGGCAGTTCTTC. Translated: CASSPPGLVSRVARQFF. This chain joins TRBV18 and TRBJ2-1, with 8 bases fitting TRBD2. Germline loops: CDR1 KGHSH, CDR2 LQKENI. The CDR3 loop spans 17 amino acids. The junction had 16 bases not matched to a gene; V was cut back by 0 bases and J by 12 bases.

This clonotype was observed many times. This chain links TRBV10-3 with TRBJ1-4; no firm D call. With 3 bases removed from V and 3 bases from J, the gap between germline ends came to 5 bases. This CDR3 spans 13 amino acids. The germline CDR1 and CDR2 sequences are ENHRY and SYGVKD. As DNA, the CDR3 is TGTGCCATCAGTGATGGAGCTAATGAAAAACTGTTTTTT. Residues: CAISDGANEKLFF.

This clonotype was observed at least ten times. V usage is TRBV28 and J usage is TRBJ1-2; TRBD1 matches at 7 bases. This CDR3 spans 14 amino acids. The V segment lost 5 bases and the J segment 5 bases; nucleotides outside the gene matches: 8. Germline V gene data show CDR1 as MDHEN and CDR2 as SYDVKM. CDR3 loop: CASSQQGSDYGYTF. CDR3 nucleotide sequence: TGTGCCAGCAGTCAACAGGGGTCCGATTATGGCTACACCTTC.

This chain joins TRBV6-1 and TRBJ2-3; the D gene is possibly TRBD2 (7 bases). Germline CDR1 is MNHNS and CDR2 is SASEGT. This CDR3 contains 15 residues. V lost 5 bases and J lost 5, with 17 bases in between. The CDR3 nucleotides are TGTGCCAGCAGTTATAACGGGGGGCCGGGAGATACGCAGTATTTT. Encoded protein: CASSYNGGPGDTQYF.

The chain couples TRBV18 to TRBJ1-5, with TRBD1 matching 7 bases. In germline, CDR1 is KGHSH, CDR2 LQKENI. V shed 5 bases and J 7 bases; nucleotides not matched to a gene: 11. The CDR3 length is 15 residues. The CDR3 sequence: CASSYGTAVGQPQHF. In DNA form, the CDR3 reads TGTGCCAGCTCATATGGGACAGCGGTTGGGCAGCCCCAGCATTTT. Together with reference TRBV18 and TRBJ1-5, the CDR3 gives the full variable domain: NAGVMQNPRHLVRRRGQEARLRCSPMKGHSHVYWYRQLPEEGLKFMVYLQKENIIDESGMPKERFSAEFPKEGPSILRIQQVVRGDSAAYFCASSYGTAVGQPQHFGDGTRLSIL.

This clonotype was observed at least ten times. The CDR3: CASSEVMHGYTF. Here the CDR3 DNA reads TGTGCCAGCAGTGAAGTTATGCATGGCTACACCTTC. The chain carries TRBV6-1 and TRBJ1-2; D is ambiguous. The CDR3 extends over 12 amino acids. The V end was cut by 1 base, the J end by 6 bases, with 6 bases between. Germline-derived CDR1 and CDR2 are MNHNS and SASEGT.

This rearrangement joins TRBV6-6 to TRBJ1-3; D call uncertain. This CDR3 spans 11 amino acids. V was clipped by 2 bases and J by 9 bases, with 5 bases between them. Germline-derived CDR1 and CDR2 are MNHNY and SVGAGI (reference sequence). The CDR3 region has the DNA TGTGCCAGCAGTTACGAGGGCACCATATATTTT. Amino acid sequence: CASSYEGTIYF.

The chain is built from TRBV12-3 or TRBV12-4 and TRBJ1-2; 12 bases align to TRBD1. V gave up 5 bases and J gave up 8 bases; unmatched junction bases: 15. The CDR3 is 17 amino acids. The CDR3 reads CASSPGTGGSILSGYTF. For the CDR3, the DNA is TGTGCCAGCAGTCCTGGGACAGGGGGCTCAATACTATCCGGCTACACCTTC.